The source of this TCR beta chain is a study of T cell responses to AZD1222 COVID-19 vaccine. Produced via immunoSEQ multiplex PCR; TCRdb's table is partial and in-frame only. The sample lists 100,000 to 150,000 clones; roughly 88% were seen once. This CDR3 region has 15 residues. Trimming removed 8 bases from V and 6 bases from J; junction bases left unmatched: 11. CDR1 is MDHEN, CDR2 SYDVKM, per germline. This rearrangement joins TRBV28 to TRBJ2-1; 9 bases are shared with TRBD1. Sequencing used peripheral blood, obtained on day 0 of AZD1222 vaccination. This clonotype originated in an adult in good health. CDR3 sequence reads: CASVVGTGFINEQFF. CDR3 in DNA: TGTGCCAGCGTCGTCGGGACAGGGTTCATCAATGAGCAGTTCTTC.